What follows are 2 T cell receptor beta chains derived from one specimen sequenced in a study of technical replicates of blood from several donors. Some clones are missing from TCRdb's copy, which holds only in-frame ones; the method was immunoSEQ multiplex PCR. The repertoire has some 76,000 clones, 94% of them found once; the top ten carry approximately 0.4%. The sample consisted of T cells isolated from PBMCs. The receptors here all came from a human donor in good health.

The chain recombines TRBV5-8 with TRBJ2-7; no clear D gene. Germline values: CDR1 SGHTS, CDR2 YDEGEE. V was pared by 2 bases and J by 6 bases, with 3 bases between. This CDR3 has 10 amino acids. The CDR3 nucleotides read TGTGCCAGCAGCTTCCTCGAGCAGTACTTC. This translates into CASSFLEQYF.

The genes are TRBV18 and TRBJ2-1, with D possibly matching TRBD1 (6 bases). Trimming stripped 0 bases from V and 10 bases from J, with 13 bases between. Germline CDR1 reads KGHSH; CDR2 reads LQKENI. The CDR3 has 14 residues. CDR3 protein: CASSPPLQGLEQFF. CDR3 DNA: TGTGCCAGCTCACCACCGCTTCAGGGGCTCGAGCAGTTCTTC.